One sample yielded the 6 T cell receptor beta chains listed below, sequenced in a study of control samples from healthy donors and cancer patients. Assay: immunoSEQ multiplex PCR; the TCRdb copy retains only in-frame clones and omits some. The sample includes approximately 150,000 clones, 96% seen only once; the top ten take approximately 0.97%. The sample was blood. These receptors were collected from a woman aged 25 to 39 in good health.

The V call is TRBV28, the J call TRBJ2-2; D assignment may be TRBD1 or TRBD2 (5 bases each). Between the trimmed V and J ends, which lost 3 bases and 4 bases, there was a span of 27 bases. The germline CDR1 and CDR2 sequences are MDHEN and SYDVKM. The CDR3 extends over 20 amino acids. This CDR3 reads CASSLDVAGWDLGTTGELFF. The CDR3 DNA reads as TGTGCCAGCAGTTTGGACGTGGCAGGGTGGGATTTGGGGACCACCGGGGAGCTGTTTTTT.

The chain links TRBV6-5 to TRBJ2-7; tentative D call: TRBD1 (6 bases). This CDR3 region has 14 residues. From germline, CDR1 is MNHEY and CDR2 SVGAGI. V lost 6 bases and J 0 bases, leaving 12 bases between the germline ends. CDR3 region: CASSPKTGSYEQYF. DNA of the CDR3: TGTGCCAGCAGCCCGAAGACAGGCTCCTACGAGCAGTACTTC.

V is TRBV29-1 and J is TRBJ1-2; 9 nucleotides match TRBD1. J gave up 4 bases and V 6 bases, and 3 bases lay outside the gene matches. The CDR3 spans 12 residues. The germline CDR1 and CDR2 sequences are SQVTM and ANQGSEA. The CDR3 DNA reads TGCAGCGTGCGGGACAGGGCCTATGGCTACACCTTC. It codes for CSVRDRAYGYTF.

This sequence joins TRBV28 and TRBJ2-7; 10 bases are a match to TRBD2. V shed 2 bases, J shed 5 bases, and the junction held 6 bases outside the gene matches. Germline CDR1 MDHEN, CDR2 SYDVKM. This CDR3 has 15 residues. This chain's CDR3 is CASSLTASGSHEQYF. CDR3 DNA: TGTGCCAGCAGTTTAACGGCTAGCGGGAGCCACGAGCAGTACTTC.

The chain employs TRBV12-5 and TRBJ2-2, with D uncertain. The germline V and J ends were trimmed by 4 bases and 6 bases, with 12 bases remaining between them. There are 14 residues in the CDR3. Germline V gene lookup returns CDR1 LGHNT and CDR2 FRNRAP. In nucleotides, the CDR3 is TGTGCTAGTGGTTCTACGTCTAGGGCCGGGGAGCTGTTTTTT. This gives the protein CASGSTSRAGELFF.

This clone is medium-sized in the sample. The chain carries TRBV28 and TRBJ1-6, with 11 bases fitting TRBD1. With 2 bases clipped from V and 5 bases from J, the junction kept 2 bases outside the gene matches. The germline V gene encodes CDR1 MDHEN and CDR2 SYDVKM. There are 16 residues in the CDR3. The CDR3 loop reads CASSLKGQGDNSPLHF. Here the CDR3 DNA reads TGTGCCAGCAGTTTAAAGGGACAGGGGGATAATTCACCCCTCCACTTT.